This T cell receptor (beta chain) was observed in a study of regulatory T cells in long-lasting Graves disease. There are 15 residues in the CDR3. With V trimmed by 6 bases and J by 0 bases, 6 bases remained unmatched. Germline V gene lookup returns CDR1 SNHLY and CDR2 FYNNEI. Time point indicated: newly diagnosed GD, antithyroid drugs for less than 3 months. The TCR library was made from RNA that had been extracted from PBMCs in TRIzol. This clonotype has a count of ten or more. Sequencing libraries for TCR beta were prepared with iRepertoire HTBI primers and Arm-PCR of CDR3 regions. TCRdb re-analysed the multiplex PCR reads in MiXCR, keeping a single row per CDR3 protein. The table lists 500,000 or so distinct CDR3 sequences, approximately 14% of them singletons. The data were also submitted as part of a second study, on T cells in Graves' hyperthyroidism and ophthalmopathy.

The genes are TRBV2 and TRBJ2-3; 7 positions agree with TRBD2. The TCR was taken from a woman between 45 and 65 years old with Graves disease. The sequenced sample was peripheral blood mononuclear cells (PBMCs), obtained at new diagnosis, from a patient treated with antithyroid drugs. The CDR3 spells CASSVRDYSTDTQYF. The CDR3 DNA follows: TGTGCCAGCAGCGTAAGGGACTATAGCACAGATACGCAGTATTTT.